A single sample gave rise to the 10 T cell receptor beta chains below, sequenced in a study of OX40 agonist ivuxolimab in advanced cancers. TCRdb keeps only in-frame clones here, not all; method: immunoSEQ multiplex PCR. The sample shows approximately 70,000 clones, about 91% of them seen only once. Sequences were derived from CD4+ or CD8+ T cells sorted from blood, sampled in a trial of the OX40 agonist ivuxolimab. The receptors shown here come from an adult with an advanced solid tumor such as melanoma, head and neck, liver or kidney cancer.

This sequence joins TRBV4-2 and TRBJ2-7; no clear D gene. V lost 3 bases and J lost 0, with 12 bases in between. This CDR3 region has 15 residues. Germline CDR1 LGHNA, CDR2 YNFKEQ. CDR3 residues: CASSHQRASSYEQYF. The CDR3 bases are TGTGCCAGCAGCCATCAAAGGGCGAGCTCCTACGAGCAGTACTTC.

About this clone itself: Distinct nucleotide sequences in the sample also encode this CDR3. The chain joins TRBV7-2 to TRBJ1-1; the D is unclear. V lost 2 bases and J 0 bases, leaving 4 bases between the germline ends. The germline V gene encodes CDR1 SGHTA and CDR2 FQGNSA. CDR3 length equals 13 residues. This CDR3 is CASSLSLNTEAFF. CDR3 DNA: TGTGCCAGCAGCTTATCTCTGAACACTGAAGCTTTCTTT.

The chain recombines TRBV19 with TRBJ1-3; D is undetermined. V dropped 4 bases and J dropped 2 bases, with 3 bases sitting between them. In germline, CDR1 is LNHDA, CDR2 SQIVND (reference sequence). CDR3 size: 12 residues. As DNA, the CDR3 is TGTGCCAGTAGTAACGCTGGAAACACCATATATTTT. Translated: CASSNAGNTIYF.

The CDR3 DNA reads TGTGCCAGCAGTGATATGCGACTGGGGAGCAATCAGCCCCAGCATTTT. It specifies CASSDMRLGSNQPQHF. The rearrangement uses TRBV2 and TRBJ1-5; D uncertain. The CDR3 spans 16 residues. The germline V gene encodes CDR1 SNHLY and CDR2 FYNNEI. V was cut by 3 bases and J by 1 base, with 13 bases left in between. Combining the CDR3 with reference TRBV2 and TRBJ1-5 gives the whole variable domain EPEVTQTPSHQVTQMGQEVILRCVPISNHLYFYWYRQILGQKVEFLVSFYNNEISEKSEIFDDQFSVERPDGSNFTLKIRSTKLEDSAMYFCASSDMRLGSNQPQHFGDGTRLSIL.

CDR3 sequence reads: CASSEVTGVEGTQYF. The CDR3 DNA sequence: TGTGCCAGCAGTGAGGTAACAGGGGTTGAGGGGACGCAGTATTTT. J is TRBJ2-3 and V is TRBV25-1, with 7 bases that match TRBD1. Germline V gives CDR1 MGHDK, CDR2 SYGVNS. This CDR3 has 15 amino acids. V dropped 3 bases and J dropped 9; count of bases not matched to a gene: 12.

The chain is built from TRBV6-1 and TRBJ2-5; maybe TRBD1 (5 bases). The CDR3 length is 14 residues. The V gene's germline CDR1 is MNHNS and CDR2 SASEGT. V lost 7 bases, J lost 4 bases, and 16 bases lay in between. CDR3 amino acids: CASTPGFLSETQYF. The CDR3 region has the DNA TGTGCCAGCACCCCAGGGTTTCTCTCAGAGACCCAGTACTTC.

The rearrangement joins TRBV11-3 to TRBJ2-1; no clear D gene. This CDR3 region has 13 residues. The germline V gene has CDR1 SGHNT and CDR2 YENEEA. V was shortened by 0 bases and J by 8 bases, with 8 bases between the two germline ends. The CDR3 DNA reads as TGTGCCAGCAGCTTAGAATTCCCCGATGAGCAGTTCTTC. Translating it yields CASSLEFPDEQFF.

This sequence joins TRBV19 and TRBJ2-2, with D perhaps matching TRBD1 (6 bases). V lost 1 base and J lost 0, with 9 bases in between. The CDR3 consists of 16 residues. Per germline, CDR1 LNHDA and CDR2 SQIVND (reference sequence). In DNA, the CDR3 is TGTGCCAGTAGTATAGGCCGGGACACGAACACCGGGGAGCTGTTTTTT. Translated, it gives CASSIGRDTNTGELFF.

The chain links TRBV5-1 to TRBJ1-3; D gene unclear. The CDR3 consists of 14 residues. V lost 3 bases, J lost 2 bases, and 9 bases lay in between. Germline V gene lookup returns CDR1 SGHRS and CDR2 YFSETQ. CDR3 nucleotides: TGCGCCAGCAGCTCGGGCTCGCCTGGAAACACCATATATTTT. This gives the protein CASSSGSPGNTIYF. Together with reference TRBV5-1 and TRBJ1-3, the CDR3 gives the full variable domain: KAGVTQTPRYLIKTRGQQVTLSCSPISGHRSVSWYQQTPGQGLQFLFEYFSETQRNKGNFPGRFSGRQFSNSRSEMNVSTLELGDSALYLCASSSGSPGNTIYFGEGSWLTVV.

This chain uses TRBV5-6 with TRBJ2-7, with D possibly matching TRBD1 (6 bases). Germline values: CDR1 SGHDT, CDR2 YYEEEE. The V and J ends lost 4 bases and 6 bases respectively, with 23 bases between them. This CDR3 has 16 residues. This chain's CDR3 is CASSGGLGLRTAEQYF. CDR3 DNA: TGTGCCAGCAGCGGGGGCTTGGGCCTACGAACAGCCGAGCAGTACTTC.